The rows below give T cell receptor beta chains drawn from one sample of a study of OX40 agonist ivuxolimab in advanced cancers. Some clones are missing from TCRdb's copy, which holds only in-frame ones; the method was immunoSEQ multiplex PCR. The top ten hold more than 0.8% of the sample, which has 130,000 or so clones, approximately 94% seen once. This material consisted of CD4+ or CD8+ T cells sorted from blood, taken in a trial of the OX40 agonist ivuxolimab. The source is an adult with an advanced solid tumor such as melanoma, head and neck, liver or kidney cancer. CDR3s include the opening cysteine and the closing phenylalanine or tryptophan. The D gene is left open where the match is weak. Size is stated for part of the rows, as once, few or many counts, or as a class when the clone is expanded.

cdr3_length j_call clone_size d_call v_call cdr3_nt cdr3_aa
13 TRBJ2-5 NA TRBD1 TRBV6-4 TGTGCCAGCAGCCAGGGGGCTGGAGAGACCCAGTACTTC CASSQGAGETQYF
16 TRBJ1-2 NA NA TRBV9 TGTGCCAGCAGCACCGACCGGGACTCCCGTGGGGGGGGCTACACCTTC CASSTDRDSRGGGYTF
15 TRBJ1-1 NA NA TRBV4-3 TGCGCCAGCAGCCAAGAGTTGGGGATAGGGACTGAAGCTTTCTTT CASSQELGIGTEAFF
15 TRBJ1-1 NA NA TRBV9 TGTGCCAGCAGCGTGACGGCATCAAGTGTCGCTGAAGCTTTCTTT CASSVTASSVAEAFF
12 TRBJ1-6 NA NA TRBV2 TGTGCCAGCAGTGACGGGAACTCACCCCTCCACTTT CASSDGNSPLHF
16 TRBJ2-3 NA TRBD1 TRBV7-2 TGTGCCAGCAGCTTAACCGGGACAGGGGGAAGTGATACGCAGTATTTT CASSLTGTGGSDTQYF
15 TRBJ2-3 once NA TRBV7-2 TGTGCCAGCAGCCCCCAAACCGCCTACACAGATACGCAGTATTTT CASSPQTAYTDTQYF
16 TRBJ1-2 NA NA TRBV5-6 TGTGCCAGCAGCTTGTCCGGCGGCGGCGAATCCTATGGCTACACCTTC CASSLSGGGESYGYTF
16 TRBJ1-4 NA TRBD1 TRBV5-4 TGTGCCAGCAGCTACTGGCGGACAGGGGTTAATGAAAAACTGTTTTTT CASSYWRTGVNEKLFF
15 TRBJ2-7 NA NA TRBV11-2 TGTGCCAGCAGCTTGGGGGACGGGAGCTTCTACGAGCAGTACTTC CASSLGDGSFYEQYF
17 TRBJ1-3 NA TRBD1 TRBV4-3 TGCGCCAGCAGCCAAGGCCTGACAGGGGGCACTGGAAACACCATATATTTT CASSQGLTGGTGNTIYF
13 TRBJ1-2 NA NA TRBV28 TGTGCCAGCAGTTTTCTGGGGGTGCAGGGCTACACCTTC CASSFLGVQGYTF
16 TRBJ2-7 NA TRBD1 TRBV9 TGTGCCAGCAGCGTAGGGCGGGCAGGGGGTCTGTACGAGCAGTACTTC CASSVGRAGGLYEQYF
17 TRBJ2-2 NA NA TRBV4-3 TGCGCCAGCAGCCAAGAGGCTCTTCGGGCGGCCACCGGGGAGCTGTTTTTT CASSQEALRAATGELFF
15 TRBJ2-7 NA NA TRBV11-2 TGTGCCAGCAGCTTTGGTGGCTTATGGGGCTACGAGCAGTACTTC CASSFGGLWGYEQYF
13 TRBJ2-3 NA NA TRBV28 TGTGCCAGCAGTTTACGGGCCCCAGATACGCAGTATTTT CASSLRAPDTQYF